What follows are 15 T cell receptor beta chains derived from one specimen sequenced in a study of cytomegalovirus exposure and HLA in healthy donors. The PCR was carried out with 60 Vbeta primers and 13 Jbeta primers. Measured with immunoSEQ multiplex PCR; TCRdb has only the in-frame clones, and not every one. The sample totals 60,000 to 75,000 clones. Sequencing was done on a sample of PBMCs. All receptors come from a female donor in good health and CMV-seropositive.

The chain couples TRBV28 to TRBJ1-5; D is undetermined. This CDR3 has 13 amino acids. The V end was cut by 7 bases, the J end by 0 bases, with 7 bases between. Germline V gives CDR1 MDHEN, CDR2 SYDVKM. The CDR3 is CASTEYSNQPQHF. The CDR3 DNA reads as TGTGCCAGCACGGAGTATAGCAATCAGCCCCAGCATTTT.

The chain recombines TRBV5-8 with TRBJ1-6; 7 bases fit TRBD1. Germline-derived CDR1 and CDR2 are SGHTS and YDEGEE. There are 14 residues in the CDR3. The V gene end was trimmed by 4 bases and the J gene end by 10 bases; junction bases not matched to a gene: 8. This CDR3 is CASSLDRASSPLHF. The CDR3 nucleotides read TGTGCCAGCAGCCTCGACAGGGCATCCTCACCCCTCCACTTT. Based on the CDR3 plus reference TRBV5-8 and TRBJ1-6, the full variable domain is EAGVTQSPTHLIKTRGQQATLRCSPISGHTSVYWYQQALGLGLQFLLWYDEGEERNRGNFPPRFSGRQFPNYSSELNVNALELEDSALYLCASSLDRASSPLHFGNGTRLTVT.

The chain combines TRBV6-7 with TRBJ2-2; 12 bases are shared with TRBD2. TRBV6-7 is an open reading frame, and its role is uncertain. V was clipped by 2 bases and J by 5 bases; unmatched bases: 6. CDR3 length: 17 residues. The CDR3 nucleotides are TGTGCCAGCAGTTACACACTAGCGGGAGGTGGTACCGGGGAGCTGTTTTTT. Its translation: CASSYTLAGGGTGELFF.

The chain recombines TRBV5-1 with TRBJ2-7; 10 bases line up with TRBD1. V lost 4 bases and J lost 6; bases outside the gene matches: 7. There are 14 residues in the CDR3. Per germline, CDR1 SGHRS and CDR2 YFSETQ. CDR3 protein: CASSLGTGAGEQYF. CDR3 DNA sequence: TGCGCCAGCAGCCTAGGGACAGGGGCCGGCGAGCAGTACTTC. Variable domain in full (rest from reference TRBV5-1 and TRBJ2-7): KAGVTQTPRYLIKTRGQQVTLSCSPISGHRSVSWYQQTPGQGLQFLFEYFSETQRNKGNFPGRFSGRQFSNSRSEMNVSTLELGDSALYLCASSLGTGAGEQYFGPGTRLTVT.

The chain joins TRBV25-1 to TRBJ1-6; 7 bases map to TRBD1. The CDR3 runs to 15 residues. With 9 bases clipped from V and 10 bases from J, the junction kept 15 bases outside the gene matches. CDR1 is MGHDK and CDR2 is SYGVNS in the germline V gene. The CDR3, as DNA: TGTGCCAGTTCGACAGGGATGTATTATACATCACCCCTCCACTTT. It yields the protein CASSTGMYYTSPLHF.

The genes are TRBV10-2 and TRBJ2-6; D remains ambiguous. This CDR3 contains 15 residues. V was shortened by 4 bases and J by 0 bases, with 7 bases between the two germline ends. Germline V gene sequence: CDR1 WSHSY, CDR2 SAAADI. The CDR3 reads CASSGSNSGANVLTF. For the CDR3, the DNA is TGCGCCAGCAGTGGGAGCAACTCTGGGGCCAACGTCCTGACTTTC.

V gene TRBV4-1 combines with J gene TRBJ1-4; D gene ambiguous. Germline CDR1 reads MGHRA; CDR2 reads YSYEKL. This CDR3 region has 13 residues. V gave up 4 bases and J gave up 8 bases, with 11 bases separating them. CDR3 protein: CASSLRRVEKLFF. In DNA, the CDR3 is TGCGCCAGCAGCCTTCGACGGGTCGAAAAACTGTTTTTT.

The CDR3, as DNA: TGTGCCAGCAGTTACTCCGTCGGCGAGCAGTACTTC. Protein: CASSYSVGEQYF. The chain employs TRBV11-3 and TRBJ2-7, with D unclear. Germline V gives CDR1 SGHNT, CDR2 YENEEA. The CDR3 is 12 residues long. V was trimmed by 6 bases and J by 6 bases, leaving 12 bases between them.

This rearrangement joins TRBV5-1 to TRBJ1-1; D might be TRBD1 (5 bases). The ends were cut back, 0 bases at V and 4 bases at J, with 10 bases in the middle. The CDR3 is 14 amino acids. CDR1 and CDR2 from the germline V gene are SGHRS and YFSETQ. The CDR3 nucleotides are TGCGCCAGCAGCTTGGACAGGCCTGGCACTGAAGCTTTCTTT. It encodes CASSLDRPGTEAFF.

The chain joins TRBV5-1 to TRBJ1-5; maybe TRBD1 (5 bases). CDR1 and CDR2 (germline): SGHRS, YFSETQ. The CDR3 consists of 14 residues. V was shortened by 0 bases and J by 10 bases, with 14 bases between the two germline ends. This CDR3 is CASSLGQSGDPQHF. In DNA form, the CDR3 reads TGCGCCAGCAGCTTGGGACAATCGGGGGATCCCCAGCATTTT.

The rearrangement links TRBV7-8 to TRBJ2-2; D possibly corresponds to TRBD2 (7 bases). The CDR3 is made up of 17 amino acids. Germline loops: CDR1 SGHVS, CDR2 FQNEAQ. The V and J ends lost 5 bases and 7 bases respectively, with 23 bases between them. This chain's CDR3 is CASSPYPKGQRGGELFF. As DNA, the CDR3 is TGTGCCAGCAGCCCTTATCCCAAAGGACAGCGGGGCGGGGAGCTGTTTTTT.

V usage is TRBV7-9 and J usage is TRBJ2-2, with a weak D call TRBD1 (9 bases). CDR3 size: 17 residues. CDR1 and CDR2 from the germline V gene are SEHNR and FQNEAQ (reference sequence). The ends were cut back, 5 bases at V and 4 bases at J, with 20 bases in the middle. CDR3: CASSPREGQGLTGELFF. CDR3 DNA: TGTGCCAGCAGCCCCCGGGAGGGACAGGGCCTCACCGGGGAGCTGTTTTTT.

This sequence joins TRBV19 and TRBJ1-5; maybe TRBD1 (6 bases). The V and J ends lost 10 bases and 0 bases respectively, with 19 bases between them. The V gene's germline CDR1 is LNHDA and CDR2 SQIVND (reference sequence). The CDR3 contains 16 residues. CDR3 sequence reads: CATIGRGGHSNQPQHF. CDR3 in DNA: TGTGCCACCATCGGCCGGGGGGGGCATAGCAATCAGCCCCAGCATTTT.

This chain connects TRBV9 to TRBJ2-2; 7 bases match TRBD1. The germline CDR1 and CDR2 sequences are SGDLS and YYNGEE. The CDR3 is 16 residues long. V lost 3 bases, J lost 4 bases, and 9 bases stayed unmatched. The CDR3 DNA reads TGTGCCAGCAGCGCCCGTAGGGGGCGAAGCACCGGGGAGCTGTTTTTT. It encodes CASSARRGRSTGELFF.

The V call is TRBV5-1, the J call TRBJ1-3; possibly TRBD1 for D (6 bases). Looked up from germline, CDR1 is SGHRS and CDR2 is YFSETQ. The length of the CDR3 is 14 residues. V was shortened by 4 bases and J by 0 bases, with 8 bases between the two germline ends. CDR3 sequence (DNA): TGCGCCAGCAGCGGGGGCTACTCTGGAAACACCATATATTTT. Its translation: CASSGGYSGNTIYF.